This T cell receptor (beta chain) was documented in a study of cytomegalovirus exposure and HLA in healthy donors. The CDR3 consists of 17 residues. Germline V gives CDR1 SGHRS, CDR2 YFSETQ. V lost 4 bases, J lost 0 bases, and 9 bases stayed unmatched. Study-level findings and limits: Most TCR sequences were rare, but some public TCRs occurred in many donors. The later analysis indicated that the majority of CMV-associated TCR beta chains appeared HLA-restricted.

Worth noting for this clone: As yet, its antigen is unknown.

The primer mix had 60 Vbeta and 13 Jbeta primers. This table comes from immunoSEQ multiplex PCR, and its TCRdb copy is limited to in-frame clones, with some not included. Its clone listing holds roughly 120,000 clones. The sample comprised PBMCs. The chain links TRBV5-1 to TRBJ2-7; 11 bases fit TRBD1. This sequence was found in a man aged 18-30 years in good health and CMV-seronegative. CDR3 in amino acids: CASSVLPGQGDSYEQYF. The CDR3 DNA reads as TGCGCCAGCAGCGTATTACCGGGACAGGGGGACTCCTACGAGCAGTACTTC.